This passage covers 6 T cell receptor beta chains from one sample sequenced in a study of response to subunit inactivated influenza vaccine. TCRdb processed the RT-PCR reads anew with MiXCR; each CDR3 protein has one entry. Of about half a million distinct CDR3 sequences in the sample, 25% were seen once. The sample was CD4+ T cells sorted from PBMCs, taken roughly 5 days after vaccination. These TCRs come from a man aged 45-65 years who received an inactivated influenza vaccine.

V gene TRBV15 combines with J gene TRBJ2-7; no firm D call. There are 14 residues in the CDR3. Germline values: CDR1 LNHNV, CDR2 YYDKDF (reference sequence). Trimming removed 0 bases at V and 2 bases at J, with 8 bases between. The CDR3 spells CATSRDVGPYEQYF. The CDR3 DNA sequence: TGTGCCACCAGCAGAGATGTGGGCCCCTACGAGCAGTACTTC.

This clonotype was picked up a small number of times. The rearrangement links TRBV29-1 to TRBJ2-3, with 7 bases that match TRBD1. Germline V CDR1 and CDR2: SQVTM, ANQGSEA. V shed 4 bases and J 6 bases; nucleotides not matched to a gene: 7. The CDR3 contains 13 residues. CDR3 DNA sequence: TGCAGCGTTGCAGACAGGGTGGCCGATACGCAGTATTTT. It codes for CSVADRVADTQYF.

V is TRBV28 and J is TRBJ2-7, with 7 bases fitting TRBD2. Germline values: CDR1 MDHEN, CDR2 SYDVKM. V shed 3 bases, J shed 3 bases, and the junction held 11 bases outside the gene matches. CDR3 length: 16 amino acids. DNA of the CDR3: TGTGCCAGCAGTTTGCGTGGGAGGGCCCAGTTCTACGAGCAGTACTTC. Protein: CASSLRGRAQFYEQYF.

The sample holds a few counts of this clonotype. The CDR3 coding sequence is TGCAGCGTCCGGACAGGGCCGTCAGATACGCAGTATTTT. Its translation: CSVRTGPSDTQYF. The chain joins TRBV29-1 to TRBJ2-3; 8 nucleotides agree with TRBD1. Germline trimming cut 6 bases from V and 4 bases from J; bases unmatched to any gene: 6. Germline-derived CDR1 and CDR2 are SQVTM and ANQGSEA. The CDR3 runs 13 residues.

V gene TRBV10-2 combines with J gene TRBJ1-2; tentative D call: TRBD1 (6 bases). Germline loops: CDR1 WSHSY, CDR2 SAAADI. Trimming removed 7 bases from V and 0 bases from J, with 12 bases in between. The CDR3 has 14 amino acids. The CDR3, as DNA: TGCGCCAGCACCGCGGACAGAGCTAACTATGGCTACACCTTC. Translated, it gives CASTADRANYGYTF.

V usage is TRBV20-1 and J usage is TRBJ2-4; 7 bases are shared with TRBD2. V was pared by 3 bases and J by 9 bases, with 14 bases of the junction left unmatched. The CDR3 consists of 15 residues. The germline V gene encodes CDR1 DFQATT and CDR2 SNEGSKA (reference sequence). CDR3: CSARPPGRERVIQYF. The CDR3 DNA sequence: TGCAGTGCTAGGCCCCCGGGGCGGGAGAGGGTCATTCAGTACTTC.